The rows below give T cell receptor beta chains drawn from one sample of a study of PD-1 blockade in classical Hodgkin lymphoma. TCRdb keeps only in-frame clones here, not all; method: immunoSEQ multiplex PCR. Counted here are tens of thousands of clones, just over 90% occurring once; the ten biggest clones make up more than 6.5%. The sample was peripheral blood mononuclear cells (PBMCs), taken at baseline. These receptor sequences come from a human donor with classical Hodgkin lymphoma. CDR3s include the opening cysteine and the closing phenylalanine or tryptophan. A D gene is named only where the DNA matches it firmly. Size values are once, few and many counts, or a class for expanded clones, and some rows have none.

abundance	d_gene	v_gene	j_gene	CDR3aa	CDR3nt
NA	NA	TRBV5-8	TRBJ1-4	CASSHRDPSEKLFF	TGTGCCAGCAGCCACCGGGACCCGAGTGAAAAACTGTTTTTT
NA	TRBD1	TRBV6-4	TRBJ2-7	CASSPGTGGSYEQYF	TGTGCCAGCAGCCCCGGGACAGGGGGCTCCTACGAGCAGTACTTC
NA	TRBD2	TRBV7-2	TRBJ2-1	CASSLRRSASGSWDNEQFF	TGTGCCAGCAGCCTCCGCAGGAGCGCTAGCGGGAGTTGGGACAATGAGCAGTTCTTC
few	NA	TRBV25-1	TRBJ2-5	CASSPQGLVETQYF	TGTGCCAGCAGTCCCCAGGGGTTGGTTGAGACCCAGTACTTC
NA	NA	TRBV7-9	TRBJ2-5	CASSLYGQKLTQETQYF	TGTGCCAGCAGCTTATACGGACAGAAATTGACTCAAGAGACCCAGTACTTC
once	NA	TRBV6-5	TRBJ1-5	CASMQGIGNNQPQHF	TGTGCCAGCATGCAGGGAATCGGCAACAATCAGCCCCAGCATTTT
NA	NA	TRBV5-6	TRBJ2-7	CASSYNSYEQYF	TGTGCCAGCAGCTACAACTCCTACGAGCAGTACTTC
NA	TRBD2	TRBV11-2	TRBJ2-7	CASSLGAGVSYEQYF	TGTGCCAGCAGCTTAGGAGCGGGGGTTTCCTACGAGCAGTACTTC
NA	NA	TRBV5-1	TRBJ1-1	CASSLETMNTEAFF	TGCGCCAGCAGCTTGGAGACAATGAACACTGAAGCTTTCTTT
NA	TRBD1	TRBV5-1	TRBJ1-4	CASSLRPGTGEEKLFF	TGCGCCAGCAGCTTACGACCCGGGACAGGGGAGGAAAAACTGTTTTTT
NA	TRBD2	TRBV5-1	TRBJ2-1	CASSLGSGEVRRNEQFF	TGCGCCAGCAGCTTGGGTAGCGGGGAGGTTCGGAGGAATGAGCAGTTCTTC
few	TRBD1	TRBV9	TRBJ1-1	CASSLGQGNTEAFF	TGTGCCAGCAGCCTGGGACAGGGGAACACTGAAGCTTTCTTT
NA	NA	TRBV29-1	TRBJ1-1	CSVETVPNTEAFF	TGCAGCGTTGAAACAGTACCTAACACTGAAGCTTTCTTT
NA	TRBD1	TRBV10-3	TRBJ2-5	CAISESGGSKETQYF	TGTGCCATCAGTGAGTCAGGGGGCAGCAAAGAGACCCAGTACTTC
NA	NA	TRBV6-1	TRBJ2-5	CASSESRGRETQYF	TGTGCCAGCAGTGAAAGTCGGGGCCGGGAGACCCAGTACTTC
NA	NA	TRBV7-9	TRBJ2-7	CASSLESYEQYF	TGTGCCAGCAGCTTAGAGAGCTACGAGCAGTACTTC
few	NA	TRBV7-9	TRBJ2-7	CASSLSGDEQYF	TGTGCCAGCAGCTTATCGGGGGATGAGCAGTACTTC
NA	NA	TRBV28	TRBJ1-5	CASSSSKYSNQPQHF	TGTGCCAGCAGTTCATCAAAATACAGCAATCAGCCCCAGCATTTT
NA	NA	TRBV5-1	TRBJ2-1	CASSLAEGIYNEQFF	TGCGCCAGCAGCTTAGCGGAGGGTATCTACAATGAGCAGTTCTTC
NA	NA	TRBV27	TRBJ2-1	CASSLWDEQFF	TGTGCCAGCAGTTTATGGGATGAGCAGTTCTTC
NA	TRBD2	TRBV15	TRBJ2-1	CATSRDRTSGNEQFF	TGTGCCACCAGCAGAGATCGGACTAGCGGCAATGAGCAGTTCTTC
NA	NA	TRBV6-1	TRBJ1-2	CASGGTPDYYGYTF	TGTGCCAGCGGCGGCACTCCTGACTACTATGGCTACACCTTC
NA	NA	TRBV6-5	TRBJ2-2	CASMTGLNTGELFF	TGTGCCAGCATGACCGGACTGAACACCGGGGAGCTGTTTTTT
NA	NA	TRBV5-1	TRBJ2-3	CASSWTSRTTTDTQYF	TGCGCCAGCAGCTGGACAAGTAGAACCACCACAGATACGCAGTATTTT
NA	TRBD1	TRBV30	TRBJ1-4	CAWSDGTGLRKLFF	TGTGCCTGGAGTGACGGGACAGGGCTCCGAAAACTGTTTTTT
NA	NA	TRBV18	TRBJ1-5	CASSPIHFNQPQHF	TGTGCCAGCTCACCTATCCACTTCAATCAGCCCCAGCATTTT
NA	NA	TRBV5-1	TRBJ2-5	CASSSARETQYF	TGCGCCAGCAGCTCGGCCCGAGAGACCCAGTACTTC
NA	NA	TRBV11-2	TRBJ2-7	CASRLLDEQYF	TGTGCCTCAAGGCTTCTCGACGAGCAGTACTTC
NA	NA	TRBV14	TRBJ2-3	CASSQLATSTDTQYF	TGTGCCAGCAGCCAACTAGCGACTAGCACAGATACGCAGTATTTT
NA	NA	TRBV7-6	TRBJ2-6	CASSMGAAGANVLTF	TGTGCCAGCAGCATGGGGGCGGCTGGGGCCAACGTCCTGACTTTC
NA	NA	TRBV7-9	TRBJ2-2	CASGLSNTGELFF	TGTGCCAGCGGACTTTCTAACACCGGGGAGCTGTTTTTT
NA	NA	TRBV21-1	TRBJ1-1	CASTQTWGNTEAFF	TGTGCCAGCACCCAAACCTGGGGAAACACTGAAGCTTTCTTT
NA	TRBD2	TRBV5-1	TRBJ2-1	CASSSIGGAVYNEQFF	TGCGCCAGCAGCTCCATCGGGGGGGCCGTATACAATGAGCAGTTCTTC
NA	NA	TRBV7-3	TRBJ2-5	CASSPQGSETQYF	TGTGCCAGCAGCCCTCAGGGCTCGGAGACCCAGTACTTC
NA	TRBD1	TRBV9	TRBJ1-3	CASSVDRGDTIYF	TGTGCCAGCAGCGTCGACAGGGGAGACACCATATATTTT
NA	NA	TRBV30	TRBJ2-7	CAWSVRAYEQYF	TGTGCCTGGAGTGTAAGGGCCTACGAGCAGTACTTC
NA	NA	TRBV18	TRBJ1-4	CASSPGRVSTNEKLFF	TGTGCCAGCTCACCCGGACGGGTTTCAACTAATGAAAAACTGTTTTTT
NA	NA	TRBV14	TRBJ1-1	CASSQDVGRVMNTEAFF	TGTGCCAGCAGCCAAGACGTCGGCCGGGTAATGAACACTGAAGCTTTCTTT
NA	NA	TRBV27	TRBJ1-5	CASGVSNQPQHF	TGTGCCAGCGGAGTTAGCAATCAGCCCCAGCATTTT
NA	TRBD1	TRBV7-3	TRBJ2-5	CASSLGGQLEETQYF	TGTGCCAGCAGCTTAGGGGGACAGTTGGAGGAGACCCAGTACTTC
NA	NA	TRBV27	TRBJ2-6	CASNTVTGANVLTF	TGTGCCAGCAACACGGTTACTGGGGCCAACGTCCTGACTTTC
NA	NA	TRBV5-1	TRBJ1-5	CASSLEGGGNQPQHF	TGCGCCAGCAGCTTGGAGGGGGGAGGCAATCAGCCCCAGCATTTT
NA	TRBD1	TRBV10-3	TRBJ1-2	CAIRDYIGGVDGYTF	TGTGCCATCAGGGACTATATAGGGGGCGTGGATGGCTACACCTTC
NA	TRBD2	TRBV6-6	TRBJ2-7	CASQTPGGEQYF	TGTGCCAGCCAAACGCCCGGGGGGGAGCAGTACTTC
NA	TRBD1	TRBV11-2	TRBJ1-5	CASSLTGGDQPQHF	TGTGCCAGCAGTTTGACAGGGGGAGATCAGCCCCAGCATTTT
NA	TRBD2	TRBV28	TRBJ2-2	CASSSPGLAKTGELFF	TGTGCCAGCAGCTCTCCCGGACTAGCCAAAACCGGGGAGCTGTTTTTT
once	TRBD2	TRBV18	TRBJ2-1	CASSPLAGVENEQFF	TGTGCCAGCTCACCACTGGCGGGAGTCGAGAATGAGCAGTTCTTC
NA	NA	TRBV9	TRBJ2-1	CASSVVEGHANEQFF	TGTGCCAGCAGCGTAGTAGAAGGCCATGCCAATGAGCAGTTCTTC
NA	NA	TRBV7-9	TRBJ2-7	CASSLLASGTSRGEQYF	TGTGCCAGCAGCTTATTAGCTTCTGGGACCAGTAGGGGTGAGCAGTACTTC
NA	NA	TRBV13	TRBJ1-6	CASRAIQGPYNSPLHF	TGTGCCAGCAGGGCAATACAGGGTCCCTATAATTCACCCCTCCACTTT
NA	NA	TRBV14	TRBJ2-2	CASSQGDARELFF	TGTGCCAGCAGCCAGGGGGATGCCCGGGAGCTGTTTTTT
NA	NA	TRBV21-1	TRBJ1-2	CASSKAQSPIANYGYTF	TGTGCCAGCAGCAAAGCGCAGTCACCAATCGCTAACTATGGCTACACCTTC
NA	NA	TRBV10-1	TRBJ2-7	CASPERSRRAVAYEQYF	TGCGCCAGCCCAGAGCGGTCTCGCAGGGCGGTGGCCTACGAGCAGTACTTC
once	NA	TRBV13	TRBJ2-1	CASSDYNEQFF	TGTGCCAGCAGCGATTACAATGAGCAGTTCTTC
NA	TRBD2	TRBV19	TRBJ2-1	CATRRLADLYNEQFF	TGTGCCACTAGGCGTCTAGCGGACCTCTACAATGAGCAGTTCTTC